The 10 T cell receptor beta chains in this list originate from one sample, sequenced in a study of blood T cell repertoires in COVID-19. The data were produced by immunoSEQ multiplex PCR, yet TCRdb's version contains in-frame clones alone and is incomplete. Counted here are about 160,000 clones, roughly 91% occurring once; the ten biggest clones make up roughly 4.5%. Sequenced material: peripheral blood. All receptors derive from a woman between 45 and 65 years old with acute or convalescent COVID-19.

In nucleotides, the CDR3 is TGTGCCAGCAGCTTAGCGGGACAATACGAGCAGTACTTC. It specifies CASSLAGQYEQYF. V is TRBV7-2 and J is TRBJ2-7; D may be TRBD1 (6 bases). Trimming took 0 bases from V and 4 from J, leaving 7 bases between them. Per the germline V gene, CDR1 is SGHTA and CDR2 is FQGNSA. The CDR3 length is 13 residues.

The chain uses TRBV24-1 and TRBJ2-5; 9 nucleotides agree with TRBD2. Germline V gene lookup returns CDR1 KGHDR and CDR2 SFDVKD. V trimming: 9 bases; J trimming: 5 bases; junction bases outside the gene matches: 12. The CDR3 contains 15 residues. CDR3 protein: CATCIRAGGWETQYF. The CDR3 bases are TGTGCCACCTGCATCCGAGCGGGAGGATGGGAGACCCAGTACTTC.

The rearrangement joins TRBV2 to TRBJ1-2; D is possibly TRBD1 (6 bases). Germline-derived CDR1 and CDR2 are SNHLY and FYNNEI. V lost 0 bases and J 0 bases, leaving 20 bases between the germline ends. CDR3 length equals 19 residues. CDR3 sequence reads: CASSEARSGTGFPNYGYTF. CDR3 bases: TGTGCCAGCAGTGAAGCGCGGTCGGGAACAGGGTTCCCTAACTATGGCTACACCTTC. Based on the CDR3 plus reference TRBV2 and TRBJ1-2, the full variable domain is EPEVTQTPSHQVTQMGQEVILRCVPISNHLYFYWYRQILGQKVEFLVSFYNNEISEKSEIFDDQFSVERPDGSNFTLKIRSTKLEDSAMYFCASSEARSGTGFPNYGYTFGSGTRLTVV.

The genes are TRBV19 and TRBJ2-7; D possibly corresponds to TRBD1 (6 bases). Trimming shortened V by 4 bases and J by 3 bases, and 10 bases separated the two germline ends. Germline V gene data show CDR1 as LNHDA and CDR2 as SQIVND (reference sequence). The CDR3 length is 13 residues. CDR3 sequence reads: CASSTETGYEQYF. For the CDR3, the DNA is TGTGCCAGTAGTACAGAGACAGGCTACGAGCAGTACTTC.

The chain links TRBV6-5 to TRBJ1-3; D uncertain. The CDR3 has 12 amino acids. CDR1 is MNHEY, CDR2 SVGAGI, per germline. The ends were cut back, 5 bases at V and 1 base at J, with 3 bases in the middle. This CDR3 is CASSISGNTIYF. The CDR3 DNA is TGTGCCAGCAGTATATCTGGAAACACCATATATTTT.

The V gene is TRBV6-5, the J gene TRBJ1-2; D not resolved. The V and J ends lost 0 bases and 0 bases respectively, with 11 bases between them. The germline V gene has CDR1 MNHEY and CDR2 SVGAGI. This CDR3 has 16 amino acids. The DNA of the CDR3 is TGTGCCAGCAGTTACTCGAGGAGGCTAGCTAACTATGGCTACACCTTC. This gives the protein CASSYSRRLANYGYTF.

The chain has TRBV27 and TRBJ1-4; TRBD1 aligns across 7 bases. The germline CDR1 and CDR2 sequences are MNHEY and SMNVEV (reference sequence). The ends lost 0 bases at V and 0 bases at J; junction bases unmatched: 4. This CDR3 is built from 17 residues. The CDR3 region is CASSLSGTDSTNEKLFF. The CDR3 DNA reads TGTGCCAGCAGTTTATCGGGGACAGACTCAACTAATGAAAAACTGTTTTTT. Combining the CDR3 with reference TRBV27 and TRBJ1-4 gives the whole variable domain EAQVTQNPRYLITVTGKKLTVTCSQNMNHEYMSWYRQDPGLGLRQIYYSMNVEVTDKGDVPEGYKVSRKEKRNFPLILESPSPNQTSLYFCASSLSGTDSTNEKLFFGSGTQLSVL.

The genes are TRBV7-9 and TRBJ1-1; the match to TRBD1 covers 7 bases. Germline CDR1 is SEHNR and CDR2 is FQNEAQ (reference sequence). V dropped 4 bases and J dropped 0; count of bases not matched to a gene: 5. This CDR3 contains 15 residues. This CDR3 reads CASSSSTGLNTEAFF. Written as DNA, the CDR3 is TGTGCCAGCAGCTCCTCGACAGGGCTGAACACTGAAGCTTTCTTT.

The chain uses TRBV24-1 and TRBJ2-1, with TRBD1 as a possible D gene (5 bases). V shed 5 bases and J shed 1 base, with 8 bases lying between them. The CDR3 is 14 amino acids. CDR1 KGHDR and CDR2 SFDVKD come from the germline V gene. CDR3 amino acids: CATSVRGSYNEQFF. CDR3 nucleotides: TGTGCCACCAGTGTTAGGGGATCCTACAATGAGCAGTTCTTC.

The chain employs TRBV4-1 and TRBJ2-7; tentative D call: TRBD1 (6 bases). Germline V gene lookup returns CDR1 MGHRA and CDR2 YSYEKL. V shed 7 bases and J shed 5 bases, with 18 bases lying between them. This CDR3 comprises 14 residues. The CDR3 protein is CASNRIQGLNEQYF. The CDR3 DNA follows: TGCGCCAGCAACCGGATACAGGGATTAAACGAGCAGTACTTC.